Listed here are 22 T cell receptor beta chains from one sample, sequenced in a study of Graves' ophthalmopathy and Graves' hyperthyroidism. TCR beta CDR3 amplification used RNA transcripts. The workflow started with a first-round RT-PCR run with HTBI primers and then moved on to a second-round multiplex PCR. TCRdb independently ran MiXCR on the multiplex PCR reads; one entry per CDR3 protein. The data contain roughly 500,000 distinct CDR3 sequences, 13% to 15% of them singletons. The sequenced sample consisted of blood. The receptors were gathered from a woman aged 25 to 39 with Graves' ophthalmopathy.

The V and J genes are TRBV19 and TRBJ2-5; D is unresolved. Germline V gives CDR1 LNHDA, CDR2 SQIVND (reference sequence). The V end lost 3 bases, the J end lost 1 base, and 6 bases lay between the germline ends. There are 13 residues in the CDR3. The CDR3 DNA sequence: TGTGCCAGTAGTATCCACGTCCAAGAGACCCAGTACTTC. This translates into CASSIHVQETQYF.

There are a few counts of this clonotype. This chain uses TRBV2 with TRBJ1-1; perhaps TRBD1 as D (5 bases). The germline gives CDR1 SNHLY, CDR2 FYNNEI. The CDR3 length is 9 residues. V dropped 11 bases and J dropped 7 bases, with 8 bases sitting between them. This CDR3 is CAGGGEAFF. CDR3 coding DNA: TGTGCCGGGGGTGGTGAAGCTTTCTTT.

This clonotype has ten or more counts. The chain recombines TRBV19 with TRBJ2-7, with 13 positions matching TRBD2. CDR3 length equals 16 residues. The V and J ends lost 6 bases and 3 bases, in that order; junction bases with no gene match: 8. Germline V gene lookup returns CDR1 LNHDA and CDR2 SQIVND (reference sequence). Written as DNA, the CDR3 is TGTGCCAGTAGAAGGACTAGCGGGAGAGGGCTCTACGAGCAGTACTTC. Translation: CASRRTSGRGLYEQYF.

This clonotype was observed many times. This sequence joins TRBV20-1 and TRBJ2-5; no definite D call. The germline gives CDR1 DFQATT, CDR2 SNEGSKA (reference sequence). The CDR3 totals 12 residues. CDR3 region: CSGQHLQETQYF. CDR3 DNA: TGCAGCGGCCAGCACTTACAAGAGACCCAGTACTTC.

The sample holds many counts of this clonotype. The chain couples TRBV20-1 to TRBJ2-7; TRBD2 matches 11 bases. V dropped 3 bases and J dropped 4; count of bases not matched to a gene: 5. This CDR3 comprises 14 residues. CDR1 is DFQATT, CDR2 SNEGSKA, per germline (reference sequence). The CDR3 DNA reads as TGCAGTGCTAGGGATAGCGGGAGGGCTTACGAGCAGTACTTC. Protein sequence: CSARDSGRAYEQYF.

In its sample, this clonotype was seen once. This chain links TRBV28 with TRBJ2-7; D tentatively fits TRBD1 or TRBD2 (6 bases each). The V end lost 3 bases, the J end lost 6 bases, and 18 bases lay between the germline ends. In germline, CDR1 is MDHEN, CDR2 SYDVKM. The CDR3 covers 15 residues. The CDR3 is CASSLGGSRGSEQYF. DNA for the CDR3: TGTGCCAGCAGTTTGGGGGGCAGTAGGGGCAGCGAGCAGTACTTC.

This clonotype came up many times. This may stem from a read error, because a much larger clone lies one nucleotide away. This sequence joins TRBV20-1 and TRBJ1-6; no reliable D call. The CDR3 length is 14 residues. Germline CDR1 is DFQATT and CDR2 is SNEGSKA (reference sequence). CDR3 region: CSAREQRRNSHLHF. CDR3 nucleotides: TGCAGTGCTAGGGAACAGAGACGTAATTCACACCTCCACTTT.

This clonotype was seen many times. The V and J genes are TRBV10-3 and TRBJ1-2; D uncertain. The CDR3 extends over 13 amino acids. The V and J ends lost 10 bases and 8 bases respectively, with 20 bases between them. CDR1 is ENHRY and CDR2 is SYGVKD in the germline V gene. In DNA form, the CDR3 reads TGTGCCACCGAGAATGGAGGGCCCCAGGGCTACACCTTC. This translates into CATENGGPQGYTF.

This clonotype was recorded many times. The chain combines TRBV29-1 with TRBJ2-7, with TRBD2 identical over 10 bases. The CDR3 runs to 15 residues. V was clipped by 2 bases and J by 7 bases; unmatched bases: 11. CDR1 SQVTM and CDR2 ANQGSEA come from the germline V gene. The CDR3 DNA follows: TGCAGCGTTGAATGGACTAGCGGCCTCCTGGGGGAGCAGTACTTC. Its translation: CSVEWTSGLLGEQYF.

This clonotype was seen at least ten times. The J gene is TRBJ2-7, the V gene TRBV28; D remains ambiguous. V was shortened by 4 bases and J by 7 bases, with 20 bases between the two germline ends. Germline V gene data show CDR1 as MDHEN and CDR2 as SYDVKM. The CDR3 runs 15 residues. The CDR3 reads CASSSSTAYRAEQYF. As DNA, the CDR3 is TGTGCCAGCAGTTCCTCCACAGCGTATAGGGCTGAGCAGTACTTC. The entire variable domain, with the rest obtained from reference TRBV28 and TRBJ2-7, is as follows: DVKVTQSSRYLVKRTGEKVFLECVQDMDHENMFWYRQDPGLGLRLIYFSYDVKMKEKGDIPEGYSVSREKKERFSLILESASTNQTSMYLCASSSSTAYRAEQYFGPGTRLTVT.

This clonotype was counted ten times or more. The chain uses TRBV29-1 and TRBJ2-7; D call uncertain. Trimming removed 1 base at V and 5 bases at J, with 15 bases between. Germline-derived CDR1 and CDR2 are SQVTM and ANQGSEA. The CDR3 covers 14 residues. For the CDR3, the DNA is TGCAGCGTTGAAGCAGGCGCGGCGGCCCACGAGCAGTACTTC. This encodes CSVEAGAAAHEQYF.

This clonotype occurred many times. The chain uses TRBV28 and TRBJ1-1, with D unresolved. CDR3 length: 13 residues. The germline CDR1 and CDR2 sequences are MDHEN and SYDVKM. V was cut by 5 bases and J by 1 base, with 8 bases left in between. The CDR3 nucleotides read TGTGCCAGCAGTCAACTACAGAACACTGAAGCTTTCTTT. Translated, it gives CASSQLQNTEAFF.

This clonotype occurred many times. V and J are TRBV20-1 and TRBJ2-5, with D uncertain. The length of the CDR3 is 13 residues. CDR1 is DFQATT and CDR2 is SNEGSKA in the germline V gene (reference sequence). Trimming pared 6 bases from V and 5 bases from J, leaving 16 bases between. The CDR3: CSAKPRFVETQYF. The CDR3 bases are TGCAGTGCCAAGCCCCGTTTTGTGGAGACCCAGTACTTC.

This clonotype has at least ten counts. This may stem from a read error, because a much larger clone lies one nucleotide away. The V gene is TRBV12-3 or TRBV12-4, the J gene TRBJ2-7; unclear D gene. The ends were cut back, 4 bases at V and 5 bases at J, with 9 bases in the middle. There are 12 residues in the CDR3. CDR3 bases: TGTGCCAGCAGTTACCCCAACAACGAGCAGTACTTC. Residues: CASSYPNNEQYF.

The chain has TRBV28 and TRBJ2-7; 8 positions agree with TRBD2. The germline gives CDR1 MDHEN, CDR2 SYDVKM. This CDR3 comprises 15 residues. The V and J ends lost 5 bases and 4 bases, in that order; junction bases with no gene match: 10. The CDR3 region is CASSHTGTRGYEQYF. DNA for the CDR3: TGTGCCAGCAGTCATACCGGGACTAGAGGATACGAGCAGTACTTC.

V is TRBV6-1 and J is TRBJ2-2, with a possible D match to TRBD2 (6 bases). The CDR3 length is 16 residues. Trimming took off 6 bases at V and 1 base at J, with 15 bases between the two ends. CDR1 is MNHNS and CDR2 is SASEGT in the germline V gene. The CDR3 DNA follows: TGTGCCAGCAGGGGACTTCCCATCCTGAACACCGGGGAGCTGTTTTTT. Translated: CASRGLPILNTGELFF.

The table lists this clonotype with many counts. The chain is built from TRBV6-1 and TRBJ2-1, with TRBD2 matching 7 bases. Germline V gene sequence: CDR1 MNHNS, CDR2 SASEGT. The ends lost 7 bases at V and 7 bases at J; junction bases unmatched: 4. The CDR3 has 12 amino acids. CDR3 loop: CASTGSGNEQFF. In DNA, the CDR3 is TGTGCCAGCACTGGTAGCGGGAATGAGCAGTTCTTC.

The chain employs TRBV6-9 and TRBJ1-6; D gene ambiguous. Trimming cost V 3 bases and J 13 bases, with 10 bases left between them. This CDR3 is 12 amino acids long. Germline V gene sequence: CDR1 MNHGY, CDR2 SVAAGI. This CDR3 reads CASSYLEQPLHF. The CDR3 coding sequence is TGTGCCAGCAGTTACTTGGAACAGCCCCTCCACTTT.

There are many counts of this clonotype. J is TRBJ2-7 and V is TRBV5-1; D is uncertain. CDR1 and CDR2 from the germline V gene are SGHRS and YFSETQ. The V and J ends lost 7 bases and 4 bases respectively, with 6 bases between them. CDR3 size: 10 residues. CDR3 in amino acids: CASENYEQYF. The CDR3 DNA follows: TGCGCCAGCGAAAATTACGAGCAGTACTTC.

This clonotype was detected ten times or more. The chain carries TRBV10-1 and TRBJ2-2; 8 bases line up with TRBD1. CDR3 size: 17 residues. V lost 3 bases and J lost 6; bases outside the gene matches: 12. Germline-derived CDR1 and CDR2 are WNHNN and SYGVQD (reference sequence). The DNA for the CDR3 is TGCGCCAGCAGTGATGCATACGACAGGGGTGCCGCCGGGGAGCTGTTTTTT. Encoded protein: CASSDAYDRGAAGELFF.

V is TRBV30 and J is TRBJ1-5; D perhaps matches TRBD1 (6 bases). The germline CDR1 and CDR2 sequences are GTSNPN and SVGIG (reference sequence). The CDR3 extends over 14 amino acids. V was trimmed by 2 bases and J by 3 bases, leaving 11 bases between them. The CDR3 loop is CAWSWGQYNQPQHF. CDR3 DNA: TGTGCCTGGAGTTGGGGGCAGTACAATCAGCCCCAGCATTTT.

This clonotype occurred many times. The chain combines TRBV18 with TRBJ1-2, with D maybe TRBD1 (6 bases). Trimming pared 4 bases from V and 8 bases from J, leaving 17 bases between. Germline CDR1 KGHSH, CDR2 LQKENI. The CDR3 covers 14 residues. The CDR3 loop reads CASSLKRGTEGYTF. Written as DNA, the CDR3 is TGTGCCAGCTCACTAAAAAGGGGGACGGAAGGCTACACCTTC. Using reference TRBV18 and TRBJ1-2 for the parts outside the CDR3, the full variable domain is NAGVMQNPRHLVRRRGQEARLRCSPMKGHSHVYWYRQLPEEGLKFMVYLQKENIIDESGMPKERFSAEFPKEGPSILRIQQVVRGDSAAYFCASSLKRGTEGYTFGSGTRLTVV.